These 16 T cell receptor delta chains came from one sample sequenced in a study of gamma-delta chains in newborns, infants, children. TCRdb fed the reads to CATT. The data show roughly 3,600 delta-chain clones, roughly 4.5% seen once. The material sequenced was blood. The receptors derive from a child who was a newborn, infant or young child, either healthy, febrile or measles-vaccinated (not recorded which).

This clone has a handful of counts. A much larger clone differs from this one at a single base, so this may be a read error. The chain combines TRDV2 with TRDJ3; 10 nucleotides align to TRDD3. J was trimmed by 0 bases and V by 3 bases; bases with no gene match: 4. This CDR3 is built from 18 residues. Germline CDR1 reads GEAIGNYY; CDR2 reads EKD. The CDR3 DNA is TGTGCCTGTGACTCACTGGGGGATCACTCCTGGGACACCCGACAGATGTTTTTC. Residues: CACDSLGDHSWDTRQMFF.

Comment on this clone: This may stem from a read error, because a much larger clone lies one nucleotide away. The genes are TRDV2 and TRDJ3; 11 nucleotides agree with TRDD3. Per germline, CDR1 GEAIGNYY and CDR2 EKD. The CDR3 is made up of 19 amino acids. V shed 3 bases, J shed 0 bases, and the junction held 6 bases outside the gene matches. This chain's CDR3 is CACDAVLGDSSWDTRQMFF. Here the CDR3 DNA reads TGTGCCTGTGACGCCGTACTGGGGGATAGCTCCTGGGACACCCGACAGATGTTTTTC.

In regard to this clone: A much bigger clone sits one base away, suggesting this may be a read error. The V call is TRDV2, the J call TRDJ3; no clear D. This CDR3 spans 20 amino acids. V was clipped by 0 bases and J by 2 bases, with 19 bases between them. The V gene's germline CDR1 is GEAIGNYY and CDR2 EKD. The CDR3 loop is CACDTVETVNHTWDTRQMFF. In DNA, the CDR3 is TGTGCCTGTGACACCGTGGAGACAGTGAACCACACCTGGGACACCCGACAGATGTTTTTC.

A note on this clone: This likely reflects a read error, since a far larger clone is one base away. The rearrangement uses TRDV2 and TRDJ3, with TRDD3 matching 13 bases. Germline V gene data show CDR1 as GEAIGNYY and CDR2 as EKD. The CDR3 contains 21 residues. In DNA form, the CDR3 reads TGTGCCTGTGACACCATGACTGGGGGATACGTCAGCTCCCGGGACACCCGACAGATGTTTTTC. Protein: CACDTMTGGYVSSRDTRQMFF.

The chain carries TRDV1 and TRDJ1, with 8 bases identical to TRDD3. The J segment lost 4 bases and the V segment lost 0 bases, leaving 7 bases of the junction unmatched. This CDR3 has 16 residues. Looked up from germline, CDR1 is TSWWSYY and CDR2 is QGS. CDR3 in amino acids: CALGELRWGIVDKLIF. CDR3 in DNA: TGTGCTCTTGGGGAACTACGGTGGGGGATCGTCGATAAACTCATCTTT.

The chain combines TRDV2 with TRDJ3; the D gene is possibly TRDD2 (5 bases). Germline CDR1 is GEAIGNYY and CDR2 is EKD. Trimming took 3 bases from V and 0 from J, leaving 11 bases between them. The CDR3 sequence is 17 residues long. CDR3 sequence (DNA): TGTGCCTGTGACCCTACCTCAAGCTCCTGGGACACCCGACAGATGTTTTTC. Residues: CACDPTSSSWDTRQMFF.

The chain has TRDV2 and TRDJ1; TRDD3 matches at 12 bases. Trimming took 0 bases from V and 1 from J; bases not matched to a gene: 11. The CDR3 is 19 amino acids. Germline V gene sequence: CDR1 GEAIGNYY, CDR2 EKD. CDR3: CACDTEPRPLGDTTDKLIF. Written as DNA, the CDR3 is TGTGCCTGTGACACCGAGCCCCGACCACTGGGGGATACCACCGATAAACTCATCTTT.

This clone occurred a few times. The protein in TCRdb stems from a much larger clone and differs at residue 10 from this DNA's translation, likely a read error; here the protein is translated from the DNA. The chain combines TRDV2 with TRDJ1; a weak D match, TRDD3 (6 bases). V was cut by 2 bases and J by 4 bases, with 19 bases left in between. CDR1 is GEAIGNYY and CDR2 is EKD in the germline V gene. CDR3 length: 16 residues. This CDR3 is CACDNIGDGGGDKLIF. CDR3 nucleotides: TGTGCCTGTGACAACATCGGGGATGGGGGGGGCGATAAACTCATCTTT.

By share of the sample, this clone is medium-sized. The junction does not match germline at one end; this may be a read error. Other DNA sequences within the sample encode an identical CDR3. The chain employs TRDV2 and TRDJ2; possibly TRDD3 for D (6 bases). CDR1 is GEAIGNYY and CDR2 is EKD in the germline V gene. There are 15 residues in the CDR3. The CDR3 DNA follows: TGTGCCCGTGACACTCTGGGGAGTCGGACAGCACAACTCTTCTTT. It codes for CARDTLGSRTAQLFF.

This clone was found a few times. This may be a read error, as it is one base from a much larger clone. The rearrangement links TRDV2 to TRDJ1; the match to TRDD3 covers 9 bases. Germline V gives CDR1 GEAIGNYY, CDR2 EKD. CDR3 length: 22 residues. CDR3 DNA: TGTGCCCGTGACTCAATGGGCTACGTCCCTACTGGGGGAGTACCTTACACCGATAAACTCATCTTT. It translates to CARDSMGYVPTGGVPYTDKLIF.

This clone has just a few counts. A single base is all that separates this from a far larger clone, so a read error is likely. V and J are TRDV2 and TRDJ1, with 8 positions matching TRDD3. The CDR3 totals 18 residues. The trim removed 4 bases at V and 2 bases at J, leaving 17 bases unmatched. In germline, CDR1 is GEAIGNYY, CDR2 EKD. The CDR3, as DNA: TGTGCCTGTGAACCCCCTACTGGGGGGCCTAGGACTACCGATAAACTCATCTTT. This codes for CACEPPTGGPRTTDKLIF.

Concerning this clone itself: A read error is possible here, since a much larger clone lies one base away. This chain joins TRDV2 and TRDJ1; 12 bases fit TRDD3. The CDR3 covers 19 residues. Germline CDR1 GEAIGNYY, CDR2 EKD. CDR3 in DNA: TGTGCCTGTGACACCGTGCTACGGACTGGGGGATACCTGACCGATAAACTCACCTTT. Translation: CACDTVLRTGGYLTDKLTF.

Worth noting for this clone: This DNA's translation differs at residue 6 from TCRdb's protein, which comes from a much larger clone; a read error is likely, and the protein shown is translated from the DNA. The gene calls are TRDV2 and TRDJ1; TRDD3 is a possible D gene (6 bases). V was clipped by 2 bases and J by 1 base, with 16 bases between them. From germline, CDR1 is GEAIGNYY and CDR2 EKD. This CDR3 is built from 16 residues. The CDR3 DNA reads TGTGCCTGTGACAGTACGGGGGGAACGGCCACCGATAAACTCATCTTT. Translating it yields CACDSTGGTATDKLIF.

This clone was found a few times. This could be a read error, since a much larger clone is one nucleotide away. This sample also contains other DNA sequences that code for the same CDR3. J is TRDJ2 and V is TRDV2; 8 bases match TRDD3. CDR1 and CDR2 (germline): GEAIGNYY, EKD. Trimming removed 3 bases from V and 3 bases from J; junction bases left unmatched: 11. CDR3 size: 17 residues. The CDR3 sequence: CACDRLGGEALTAQLFF. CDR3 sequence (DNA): TGTGCCTGTGACCGACTGGGGGGAGAAGCTCTGACAGCACAACTCTTCTTT.

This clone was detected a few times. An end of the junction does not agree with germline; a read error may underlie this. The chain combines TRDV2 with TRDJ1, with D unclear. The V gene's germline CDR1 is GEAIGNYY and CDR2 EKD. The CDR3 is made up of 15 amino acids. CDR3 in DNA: TGTGCCTGTGACAGACTCGCCCGTACCCCCGACAAACTCATCTTT. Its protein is CACDRLARTPDKLIF.

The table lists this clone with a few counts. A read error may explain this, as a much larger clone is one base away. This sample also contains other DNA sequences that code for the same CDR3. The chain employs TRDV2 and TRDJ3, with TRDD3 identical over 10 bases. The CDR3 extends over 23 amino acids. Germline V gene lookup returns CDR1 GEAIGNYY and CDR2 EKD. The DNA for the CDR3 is TGTGCCTGCGACAAAGCTATGACTGGGGGATTCGGACAAAGCTCCTGGGACACCCGACAGATGTTTTTC. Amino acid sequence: CACDKAMTGGFGQSSWDTRQMFF.